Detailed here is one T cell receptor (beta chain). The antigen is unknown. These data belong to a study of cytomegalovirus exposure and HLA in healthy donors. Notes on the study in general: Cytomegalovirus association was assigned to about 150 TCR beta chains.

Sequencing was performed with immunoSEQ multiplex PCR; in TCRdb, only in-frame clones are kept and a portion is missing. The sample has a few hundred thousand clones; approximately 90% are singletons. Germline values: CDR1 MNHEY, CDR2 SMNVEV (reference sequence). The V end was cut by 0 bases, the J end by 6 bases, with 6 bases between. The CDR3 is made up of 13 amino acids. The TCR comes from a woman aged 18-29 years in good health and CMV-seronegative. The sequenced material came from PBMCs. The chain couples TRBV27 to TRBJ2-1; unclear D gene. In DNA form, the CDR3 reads TGTGCCAGCAGTTTATCTTCTAGCAATGAGCAGTTCTTC. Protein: CASSLSSSNEQFF.